The 30 T cell receptor beta chains below were found in one sample sequenced in a study of T cell clones after liver transplantation. Using immunoSEQ multiplex PCR, the repertoire was profiled, and TCRdb retains in-frame clones only, with some absent. The table includes some 110,000 clones, around 83% detected once. This specimen was CD4+ T cells from blood, taken before liver transplant. The receptors were sampled from a human donor who received a liver transplant.

The rearrangement links TRBV14 to TRBJ2-3; TRBD2 might be the D (5 bases). The CDR3 has 15 residues. Per germline, CDR1 SGHDN and CDR2 FVKESK. V lost 4 bases and J lost 2, with 13 bases in between. Written as DNA, the CDR3 is TGTGCCAGCAGCCGAGGGAGTCCCCTCACAGATACGCAGTATTTT. Residues: CASSRGSPLTDTQYF.

Only one count was recorded for this clone. The V gene is TRBV6-5, the J gene TRBJ1-1, with D unclear. This CDR3 is 13 amino acids long. CDR1 and CDR2 from the germline V gene are MNHEY and SVGAGI. The V end was cut by 6 bases, the J end by 6 bases, with 14 bases between. The CDR3, as DNA: TGTGCCAGCAGAAAGGAGGGCCGGGCTGAAGCTTTCTTT. The encoded protein is CASRKEGRAEAFF.

This clone was observed a few times. The CDR3 DNA reads TGTGCCAGCAGTGCCACAGGGCCGAACACTGAAGCTTTCTTT. The encoded protein is CASSATGPNTEAFF. The rearrangement uses TRBV6-5 and TRBJ1-1; perhaps TRBD1 as D (6 bases). The V end was cut by 5 bases, the J end by 1 base, with 11 bases between. CDR3 length: 14 residues. Germline CDR1 MNHEY, CDR2 SVGAGI.

The chain links TRBV7-9 to TRBJ1-1; D unresolved. The CDR3 is 14 residues long. The V end was cut by 3 bases, the J end by 2 bases, with 10 bases between. Germline CDR1 reads SEHNR; CDR2 reads FQNEAQ (reference sequence). This CDR3 is CASSFEHANTEAFF. CDR3 nucleotide sequence: TGTGCCAGCAGCTTTGAGCATGCAAACACTGAAGCTTTCTTT.

J is TRBJ1-2 and V is TRBV6-5; the match to TRBD1 covers 9 bases. V shed 6 bases, J shed 7 bases, and the junction held 9 bases outside the gene matches. The CDR3 has 14 amino acids. Germline V CDR1 and CDR2: MNHEY, SVGAGI. CDR3 residues: CASSTGTGIPGYTF. DNA for the CDR3: TGTGCCAGCAGCACCGGGACAGGGATCCCTGGCTACACCTTC.

The genes are TRBV27 and TRBJ2-2; TRBD1 matches 10 bases. V lost 6 bases to trimming and J lost 6 bases; unmatched junction nucleotides: 7. The CDR3 is 15 amino acids. The V gene's germline CDR1 is MNHEY and CDR2 SMNVEV (reference sequence). CDR3 region: CASSPGTGVPGELFF. For the CDR3, the DNA is TGTGCCAGCAGCCCTGGGACAGGGGTACCCGGGGAGCTGTTTTTT.

This chain joins TRBV4-2 and TRBJ1-6; possible D gene TRBD1, 6 bases. Trimming removed 3 bases from V and 0 bases from J, with 12 bases in between. The CDR3 contains 17 residues. Looked up from germline, CDR1 is LGHNA and CDR2 is YNFKEQ. The CDR3 here is CASSQDRSSSYNSPLHF. For the CDR3, the DNA is TGTGCCAGCAGCCAGGACAGATCGAGCTCCTATAATTCACCCCTCCACTTT.

This clone came up a few times. The chain links TRBV7-8 to TRBJ2-6, with 7 nucleotides matching TRBD1. With V trimmed by 5 bases and J by 2 bases, 9 bases remained unmatched. Germline V gives CDR1 SGHVS, CDR2 FQNEAQ. The CDR3 extends over 17 amino acids. CDR3: CASSPNSGGAGANVLTF. The DNA of the CDR3 is TGTGCCAGCAGCCCGAACTCAGGGGGAGCTGGGGCCAACGTCCTGACTTTC.

The chain joins TRBV9 to TRBJ2-1, with TRBD2 matching over 10 bases. This CDR3 has 15 amino acids. Germline V gene lookup returns CDR1 SGDLS and CDR2 YYNGEE. V lost 4 bases to trimming and J lost 3 bases; unmatched junction nucleotides: 4. The CDR3 here is CASSPRLAGYNEQFF. The CDR3 DNA reads as TGTGCCAGCAGCCCCCGACTAGCGGGCTACAATGAGCAGTTCTTC.

The gene calls are TRBV6-5 and TRBJ2-5; 8 bases agree with TRBD2. V lost 6 bases, J lost 4 bases, and 4 bases stayed unmatched. Germline V gives CDR1 MNHEY, CDR2 SVGAGI. The CDR3 has 13 residues. The chain's CDR3 is CASRGGGRETQYF. The CDR3 DNA reads TGTGCCAGCAGGGGCGGGGGGCGAGAGACCCAGTACTTC.

The chain uses TRBV9 and TRBJ2-1; no reliable D call. V lost 2 bases and J lost 5, with 5 bases in between. In germline, CDR1 is SGDLS, CDR2 YYNGEE. The CDR3 sequence is 12 residues long. The CDR3: CASSVSNNEQFF. The CDR3, as DNA: TGTGCCAGCAGCGTCAGCAACAATGAGCAGTTCTTC.

The chain is built from TRBV5-1 and TRBJ1-1, with 8 bases fitting TRBD1. After removal of 0 bases from V and 1 base from J, the junction contained 2 bases not matched to a gene. The CDR3 covers 15 residues. The V gene's germline CDR1 is SGHRS and CDR2 YFSETQ. DNA for the CDR3: TGCGCCAGCAGCTTGGTGGGACAGGCGAACACTGAAGCTTTCTTT. As protein: CASSLVGQANTEAFF.

The table lists this clone with a few counts. The chain recombines TRBV11-2 with TRBJ1-5; a weak D match, TRBD1 (5 bases). V was cut by 5 bases and J by 3 bases, with 17 bases left in between. CDR1 is SGHAT and CDR2 is FQNNGV in the germline V gene. There are 16 residues in the CDR3. The CDR3 region is CASSPLGGINNQPQHF. DNA of the CDR3: TGTGCCAGCAGCCCCCTCGGGGGGATTAACAATCAGCCCCAGCATTTT.

The DNA of the CDR3 is TGCACCAGCAGCCAGAGGACTAGCGACATTCAGTACTTC. Translated: CTSSQRTSDIQYF. The chain employs TRBV1 and TRBJ2-4; the table's D call TRBD2 went unverified against the DNA. TRBV1 has pseudogene status. CDR3 length: 13 residues.

V is TRBV6-5 and J is TRBJ1-1; D possibly corresponds to TRBD1 (5 bases). The CDR3 is 14 residues long. Germline-derived CDR1 and CDR2 are MNHEY and SVGAGI. Trimming pared 6 bases from V and 3 bases from J, leaving 14 bases between. The CDR3 coding sequence is TGTGCCAGCAGACTAACGATGGGGGACACTGAAGCTTTCTTT. This codes for CASRLTMGDTEAFF.

This clone has more than one count but fewer than ten. The chain has TRBV16 and TRBJ1-1, with D possibly TRBD1 on 5 matching bases. V lost 7 bases, J lost 0 bases, and 9 bases lay in between. CDR1 KGHSY and CDR2 FQNENV come from the germline V gene. The CDR3 has 13 residues. The CDR3 sequence: CASTRQLNTEAFF. The CDR3 nucleotides are TGTGCCAGCACCCGACAGCTGAACACTGAAGCTTTCTTT.

The CDR3 DNA follows: TGTGCCAGCAGCTTAGATCTCCCGGGCGCGGGAAACACCATATATTTT. The encoded protein is CASSLDLPGAGNTIYF. The chain has TRBV11-2 and TRBJ1-3; D gene unclear. The CDR3 runs 16 residues. In germline, CDR1 is SGHAT, CDR2 FQNNGV. V was shortened by 0 bases and J by 4 bases, with 13 bases between the two germline ends.

CDR3 region: CASSNPDRSYEQYF. CDR3 nucleotide sequence: TGTGCCAGTAGTAACCCGGACAGGTCCTACGAGCAGTACTTC. This sequence joins TRBV19 and TRBJ2-7; the match to TRBD1 covers 7 bases. The CDR3 has 14 amino acids. V gave up 4 bases and J gave up 1 base; unmatched junction bases: 4. The germline V gene has CDR1 LNHDA and CDR2 SQIVND (reference sequence).

The chain couples TRBV29-1 to TRBJ2-1; the match to TRBD1 covers 7 bases. Germline V gives CDR1 SQVTM, CDR2 ANQGSEA. V shed 4 bases, J shed 8 bases, and the junction held 2 bases outside the gene matches. This CDR3 spans 11 amino acids. CDR3 nucleotides: TGCAGCGTTGGAGGGGGCCATGAGCAGTTCTTC. Protein sequence: CSVGGGHEQFF.

This clone was picked up one time. This chain links TRBV14 with TRBJ2-7, with D perhaps TRBD1 (6 bases). CDR1 and CDR2 from the germline V gene are SGHDN and FVKESK. V was shortened by 3 bases and J by 3 bases, with 24 bases between the two germline ends. CDR3 size: 18 residues. CDR3: CASSHSKPQPGHSYEQYF. CDR3 in DNA: TGTGCCAGCAGCCATAGTAAGCCACAACCGGGACACAGCTACGAGCAGTACTTC.

The V call is TRBV5-4, the J call TRBJ1-1; perhaps TRBD1 as D (6 bases). CDR3 size: 12 residues. Trimming cost V 4 bases and J 8 bases, with 12 bases left between them. In germline, CDR1 is SGHNT, CDR2 YYREEE (reference sequence). As DNA, the CDR3 is TGTGCCAGCAGCGCTGGGGGGGGCGAAGCTTTCTTT. It codes for CASSAGGGEAFF. Full variable domain (missing parts from reference TRBV5-4 and TRBJ1-1): ETGVTQSPTHLIKTRGQQVTLRCSSQSGHNTVSWYQQALGQGPQFIFQYYREEENGRGNFPPRFSGLQFPNYSSELNVNALELDDSALYLCASSAGGGEAFFGQGTRLTVV.

V usage is TRBV21-1 and J usage is TRBJ2-7; the table gives TRBD2 as D, unverified against the DNA. TRBV21-1 is a pseudogene. The length of the CDR3 is 18 residues. The CDR3 spells CASSSPCAGEGLGYEQYF. The DNA of the CDR3 is TGTGCCAGCAGCTCTCCCTGCGCGGGGGAGGGCTTGGGATACGAGCAGTACTTC.

The chain carries TRBV19 and TRBJ1-6; 9 nucleotides align to TRBD1. Germline CDR1 is LNHDA and CDR2 is SQIVND (reference sequence). The CDR3 is made up of 14 amino acids. Unmatched junction bases numbered 9, after V lost 9 bases and J lost 9 bases. The CDR3 protein is CASSGDRDSSPLHF. Here the CDR3 DNA reads TGTGCCAGCTCGGGGGACAGGGATAGTTCACCCCTCCACTTT.

The chain couples TRBV27 to TRBJ1-5; D perhaps matches TRBD1 (6 bases). The germline CDR1 and CDR2 sequences are MNHEY and SMNVEV (reference sequence). The ends were cut back, 8 bases at V and 3 bases at J, with 20 bases in the middle. The CDR3 has 16 residues. The CDR3: CASGAPLRQDNQPQHF. In DNA form, the CDR3 reads TGTGCCAGCGGGGCGCCGTTACGACAGGACAATCAGCCCCAGCATTTT.

The gene calls are TRBV6-7 and TRBJ1-4; a possible D gene is TRBD1 (5 bases). TRBV6-7 is recorded as an ORF, its role being uncertain. The V end lost 6 bases, the J end lost 6 bases, and 17 bases lay between the germline ends. This CDR3 contains 15 residues. CDR3 sequence: CASSPRGGDYEKLFF. The DNA for the CDR3 is TGTGCCAGCAGCCCACGGGGGGGTGATTATGAAAAACTGTTTTTT.

The chain couples TRBV5-3 to TRBJ2-3, with 8 bases fitting TRBD2. TRBV5-3 is an ORF for which the function is uncertain. The V segment lost 4 bases and the J segment 4 bases; nucleotides outside the gene matches: 8. This CDR3 region has 15 residues. This CDR3 reads CARSQIAGRPDTQYF. In DNA form, the CDR3 reads TGTGCCAGAAGCCAAATAGCGGGACGTCCAGATACGCAGTATTTT.

The gene calls are TRBV19 and TRBJ2-7; D gene ambiguous. V dropped 7 bases and J dropped 3 bases, with 10 bases sitting between them. Germline CDR1 is LNHDA and CDR2 is SQIVND (reference sequence). The CDR3 is made up of 12 amino acids. The CDR3 protein is CASKGVDYEQYF. The CDR3 nucleotides read TGTGCCAGTAAAGGCGTGGACTACGAGCAGTACTTC. Drawing the rest from reference TRBV19 and TRBJ2-7, the complete variable domain is DGGITQSPKYLFRKEGQNVTLSCEQNLNHDAMYWYRQDPGQGLRLIYYSQIVNDFQKGDIAEGYSVSREKKESFPLTVTSAQKNPTAFYLCASKGVDYEQYFGPGTRLTVT.

The chain has TRBV27 and TRBJ1-1, with no clear D. The CDR3 has 14 amino acids. Trimming took 7 bases from V and 1 from J, leaving 13 bases between them. The germline V gene has CDR1 MNHEY and CDR2 SMNVEV (reference sequence). CDR3 amino acids: CASIVVRWNTEAFF. The CDR3 coding sequence is TGTGCCAGCATTGTAGTCAGGTGGAACACTGAAGCTTTCTTT.

The V gene is TRBV27, the J gene TRBJ2-4; D remains unclear. The CDR3 contains 19 residues. Trimming pared 8 bases from V and 0 bases from J, leaving 26 bases between. Looked up from germline, CDR1 is MNHEY and CDR2 is SMNVEV (reference sequence). CDR3 in amino acids: CASVGYGEKTLLAKNIQYF. As DNA, the CDR3 is TGTGCCAGCGTTGGGTATGGCGAAAAGACGCTCTTAGCCAAAAACATTCAGTACTTC.

The gene calls are TRBV5-6 and TRBJ1-5, with TRBD1 identical over 7 bases. Germline V lookup: CDR1 SGHDT, CDR2 YYEEEE. V lost 4 bases to trimming and J lost 6 bases; unmatched junction nucleotides: 13. This CDR3 has 16 residues. The DNA of the CDR3 is TGTGCCAGCAGCCTGAACCGGGACAGCTTTTTTCAGCCCCAGCATTTT. Translated, it gives CASSLNRDSFFQPQHF.